This TCR beta chain was recovered during a study of T cells in Graves' hyperthyroidism and ophthalmopathy. Comment on this clonotype: What it binds is unknown.

Trimming pared 8 bases from V and 0 bases from J, leaving 11 bases between. Per germline, CDR1 GTSNPN and CDR2 SVGIG (reference sequence). The CDR3 is 13 residues long. The CDR3 regions of TCR beta were amplified from RNA transcripts. The study used the HTBI primer set for a first-round RT-PCR of the TCR CDR3. TCRdb recomputed calls from the multiplex PCR reads with MiXCR, one row per CDR3 protein. The sample holds around 300,000 distinct CDR3 sequences, 12% to 15% seen once. Study-level results: Within blood appeared most thyroid clonotypes that had expanded above 0.001. Ophthalmopathy was model-predicted a median roughly 6.2 months pre-onset.

Uncontrolled infection, other autoimmune disease, pregnancy or lactation disqualified patients from enrolment. Fresh peripheral blood, approximately 10 ml, was the source of the PBMCs. This clonotype was obtained from a middle-aged woman with Graves' ophthalmopathy. Sequenced input: blood. The V and J genes are TRBV30 and TRBJ1-5, with D unclear. The CDR3: CAQSRSSNQPQHF. As DNA, the CDR3 is TGTGCCCAGTCGAGGTCTAGCAATCAGCCCCAGCATTTT.